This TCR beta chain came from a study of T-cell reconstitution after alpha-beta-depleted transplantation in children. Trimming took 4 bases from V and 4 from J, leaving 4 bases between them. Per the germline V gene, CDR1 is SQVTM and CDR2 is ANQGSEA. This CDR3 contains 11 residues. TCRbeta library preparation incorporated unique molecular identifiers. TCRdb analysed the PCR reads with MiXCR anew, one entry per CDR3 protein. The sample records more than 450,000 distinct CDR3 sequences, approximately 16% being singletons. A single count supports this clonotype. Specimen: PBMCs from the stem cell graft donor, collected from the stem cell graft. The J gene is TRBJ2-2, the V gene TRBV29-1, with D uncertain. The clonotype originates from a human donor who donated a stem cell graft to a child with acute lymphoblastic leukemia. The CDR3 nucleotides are TGCAGCGTTGTTCGCACCGGGGAGCTGTTTTTT. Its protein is CSVVRTGELFF.